Listed below are T cell receptor beta chains from one sample, sequenced in a study of blood T cells in healthy people across ages. TCRdb ran MiXCR on the 5' RACE reads and lists one entry per CDR3 protein. This sample carries roughly 1.5 million distinct CDR3 sequences, about 42% of them seen once, and the ten largest clones take just over 4%. The source material was blood. All receptors come from a young woman in good health. Both conserved end residues are part of each CDR3. The D gene is left open where the match is weak. Clone size is shown for a subset of rows, as once, few, many or a class of expanded clone.

TRBV6-6,TRBJ2-1,NA,many,13,TGTGCCAGCAGTTTCCGAAGTAGGGATGAGCAGTTCTTC,CASSFRSRDEQFF
TRBV20-1,TRBJ1-1,NA,NA,13,TGCAGTGCGGAACAGGGTTTGAGCACTGAAGCTTTCTTT,CSAEQGLSTEAFF
TRBV29-1,TRBJ2-7,TRBD2,NA,13,TGCAGCGTTGCTAGCGGGGAGAACTACGAGCAGTACTTC,CSVASGENYEQYF
TRBV4-2,TRBJ1-4,TRBD1,few,15,TGTGCCAGCAGCGACCAGGGGACAGGAGTCGAAAAACTGTTTTTT,CASSDQGTGVEKLFF
TRBV27,TRBJ2-1,NA,few,13,TGTGCCAGCAGCCAACTAGGCGCCAATGAGCAGTTCTTC,CASSQLGANEQFF
TRBV20-1,TRBJ1-5,TRBD1,few,13,TGCAGTGCTGGGACAGGGGGCGGGCAGCCCCAGCATTTT,CSAGTGGGQPQHF
TRBV11-2,TRBJ1-2,NA,NA,14,TGTGCCAGCAGCTTTGAGAGAGGGAACTATGGCTACACCTTC,CASSFERGNYGYTF
TRBV6-1,TRBJ1-5,NA,NA,15,TGTGCCAGCAGTGAAGCCTACTATAGCAATCAGCCCCAGCATTTT,CASSEAYYSNQPQHF
TRBV4-3,TRBJ1-1,NA,few,16,TGCGCCAGCAGCCAAGGGAGAGCCCTCGGGAACACTGAAGCTTTCTTT,CASSQGRALGNTEAFF
TRBV7-2,TRBJ2-5,NA,NA,14,TGTGCCAGCAGCCCTCAATGGACCAAAGAGACCCAGTACTTC,CASSPQWTKETQYF
TRBV7-2,TRBJ1-2,NA,few,14,TGTGCCAGCAGCGCAGCGCACGCTAACTATGGCTACACCTTC,CASSAAHANYGYTF
TRBV11-2,TRBJ2-3,NA,NA,18,TGTGCCAGCAGCCCCCTCGGGGCCCTCCTTACTTTCACAGATACGCAGTATTTT,CASSPLGALLTFTDTQYF
TRBV4-1,TRBJ2-7,NA,NA,12,TGCGCCAGCAGCGCACAGGGCGCCGAGCAGTACTTC,CASSAQGAEQYF
TRBV4-2,TRBJ1-4,NA,NA,17,TGTGCCAGCAGCCAAGATATTTCGGGAGGAGCTAATGGAAAACTGTTTTTT,CASSQDISGGANGKLFF
TRBV20-1,TRBJ2-1,NA,NA,12,TGCAGTGCTAGAGGGTTAGCAGATGAGCAGTTCTTC,CSARGLADEQFF
TRBV5-5,TRBJ2-5,NA,NA,14,TGTGCCAGCAGCGTGGCCCTTCCTGAAGAGACCCAGTACTTC,CASSVALPEETQYF
TRBV7-9,TRBJ1-1,NA,NA,13,TGTGCCAGCAGCTTAGAAGCCCCTACTGAAGCTTTCTTT,CASSLEAPTEAFF
TRBV20-1,TRBJ2-7,TRBD2,NA,15,TGCAGTGCTCCAATTTCCGGACTAGTTCCCTACGAGCAGTACTTC,CSAPISGLVPYEQYF
TRBV7-2,TRBJ2-4,TRBD2,NA,19,TGTGCCAGCAGCTGGACCCCTTCGACTAGCGGTCTGCCCAAAAACATTCAGTACTTC,CASSWTPSTSGLPKNIQYF
TRBV5-1,TRBJ1-1,NA,NA,14,TGCGCCAGCAGCGACCCACAGGGTGGCACTGAAGCTTTCTTT,CASSDPQGGTEAFF
TRBV5-5,TRBJ2-5,NA,few,16,TGTGCCAGCAGCTTTTCCACCTCGGGGTATCAAGAGACCCAGTACTTC,CASSFSTSGYQETQYF
TRBV24-1,TRBJ2-1,TRBD2,NA,19,TGTGCCACCAGTGATGCGGCATATTACGGGGAGGGGCGGCACAATGAGCAGTTCTTC,CATSDAAYYGEGRHNEQFF
TRBV3-1,TRBJ1-5,NA,once,13,TGTGCCAGCAGCCTCGGCAATGAACGGCCCCAGCATTTT,CASSLGNERPQHF
TRBV28,TRBJ1-6,NA,many,14,TGTGCCAGCAGTTTAAGGCACTATCATTCACCCCTCCACTTT,CASSLRHYHSPLHF
TRBV20-1,TRBJ1-4,NA,NA,14,TGCAGTGCCCCTCAGCGTCGGTTGGGGGAAAAACTGTTTTTT,CSAPQRRLGEKLFF
TRBV7-8,TRBJ2-2,NA,NA,16,TGTGCCAGCAGCTCAAGACAGACCGCAAACACCGGGGAGCTGTTTTTT,CASSSRQTANTGELFF
TRBV25-1,TRBJ1-1,NA,many,13,TGTGCCAGCAGTCGCACAGGGAGCACTGAAGCTTTCTTT,CASSRTGSTEAFF
TRBV5-1,TRBJ1-4,TRBD1,NA,18,TGCGCCAGCAGCAACACGACAGGGGACCATGCAACTAATGAAAAACTGTTTTTT,CASSNTTGDHATNEKLFF
TRBV7-9,TRBJ2-7,NA,once,15,TGTGCCAGCAGCTTACTGACTAGGGTCTACAATGAGCAGTACTTC,CASSLLTRVYNEQYF
TRBV14,TRBJ2-5,NA,NA,13,TGTGCCAGCAGCCAAGGGGCCGGAGAGACCCAGTACTTC,CASSQGAGETQYF
TRBV6-2/TRBV6-3,TRBJ1-1,NA,NA,15,TGTGCCAGCAGTTACGGGCCGGGACGGGACACTGAAGCTTTCTTT,CASSYGPGRDTEAFF
TRBV7-2,TRBJ2-3,TRBD2,NA,19,TGTGCCAGCAGCTTAGCTCTTAGCGGGAGGGGAGGGATGAGCACATCGCAGTATTTT,CASSLALSGRGGMSTSQYF
TRBV5-1,TRBJ2-1,NA,NA,15,TGCGCCAGCAGCTTGGCGGCAGGGATTCAAGGTGAGCAGTTCTTC,CASSLAAGIQGEQFF
TRBV21-1,TRBJ1-2,NA,few,15,TGTGCCAGCAGCAATGGACGGGCTTCTAACTATGGCTACACCTTC,CASSNGRASNYGYTF
TRBV20-1,TRBJ2-7,TRBD1,few,13,TGCAGTGCGGCGGACAGGGGTTCCTACGAGCAGTACTTC,CSAADRGSYEQYF
TRBV27,TRBJ2-7,TRBD1,few,13,TGTGCCAGCAGTTGGGGACAGGTGTACGAGCAGTACTTC,CASSWGQVYEQYF
TRBV4-1,TRBJ2-1,TRBD2,NA,16,TGCGCCAGCAGCCCGTGGACTAGCCCAATCCTCAATGAGCAGTTCTTC,CASSPWTSPILNEQFF
TRBV12-3/TRBV12-4,TRBJ2-1,NA,NA,14,TGTGCCAGCAGATATGGCGGGAAGCTTCATGAGCAGTTCTTC,CASRYGGKLHEQFF
TRBV10-3,TRBJ2-1,TRBD1,NA,14,TGTGCCACTTCAGGGGGCCCAGCCTACAATGAGCAGTTCTTC,CATSGGPAYNEQFF
TRBV12-3/TRBV12-4,TRBJ2-3,TRBD1,few,15,TGTGCCAGCAGATCCGGGACAGATCGCACAGATACGCAGTATTTT,CASRSGTDRTDTQYF
TRBV10-3,TRBJ2-2,NA,NA,14,TGTGCCATCATGATTCGGGACCGCACCGGGGAGCTGTTTTTT,CAIMIRDRTGELFF
TRBV6-2/TRBV6-3,TRBJ2-7,NA,few,12,TGTGCCATTGCTCCTCGGGATTACGAGCAGTACTTC,CAIAPRDYEQYF
TRBV14,TRBJ1-4,NA,NA,15,TGTGCCAGCAGCCAAGGGGGCTCAACTAATGAAAAACTGTTTTTT,CASSQGGSTNEKLFF
TRBV5-5,TRBJ2-5,NA,NA,17,TGTGCCAGCAGCTTTTGGGGGCGAGGAAGGGTTCTGGAGACCCAGTACTTC,CASSFWGRGRVLETQYF
TRBV18,TRBJ2-1,NA,NA,15,TGTGCCAGCTCACCACAGGCAGGGGTCAACAATGGGCAGTTCTTC,CASSPQAGVNNGQFF
TRBV2,TRBJ1-1,TRBD1,NA,12,TGTGCCAGCAATCCAGGGGGCACTGAAGCTTTCTTT,CASNPGGTEAFF
TRBV4-1,TRBJ1-5,NA,few,16,TGCGCCAGCAGCCACGAACAGGCCCCGAGGGGGCAGCCCCAGCATTTT,CASSHEQAPRGQPQHF
TRBV29-1,TRBJ2-7,NA,few,13,TGCAGCGTTGCTGGCAGGGCCTACAATGAGCAGTACTTC,CSVAGRAYNEQYF
TRBV28,TRBJ1-1,NA,NA,15,TGTGCCAGCAGTCCCCGAGGATCGGTGAACACTGAAGCTTTCTTT,CASSPRGSVNTEAFF
TRBV6-2/TRBV6-3,TRBJ2-1,TRBD2,NA,15,TGTACCAGCAGTTTTTCCGGACTAGCGGTGAATGAGCAGTTCTTC,CTSSFSGLAVNEQFF
TRBV27,TRBJ2-1,NA,NA,15,TGTGCCAGCAGTCTAAGACTAACCAGATACAATGAGCAGTTCTTC,CASSLRLTRYNEQFF
TRBV6-1,TRBJ2-7,TRBD1,few,13,TGTGCCAGCAGTGAAAGGGACAGTTACGAGCAGTACTTC,CASSERDSYEQYF
TRBV4-3,TRBJ1-4,TRBD1,many,16,TGCGCCAGCAGCCCAGGGACAGTTGCAACTAATGAAAAACTGTTTTTT,CASSPGTVATNEKLFF